This T cell receptor beta chain was profiled in a study of blood T cell repertoires in COVID-19. TCRdb keeps only in-frame clones here, not all; method: immunoSEQ multiplex PCR. The sample lists a few hundred thousand clones, roughly 90% occurring once. This CDR3 is built from 14 residues. CDR1 and CDR2 from the germline V gene are SGHRS and YFSETQ. V trimming: 0 bases; J trimming: 7 bases; junction bases outside the gene matches: 3. This sequence was found in a woman between 45 and 65 years old with active or convalescent COVID-19. The V call is TRBV5-1, the J call TRBJ1-2, with 10 bases aligning to TRBD1. Sample: peripheral blood. As DNA, the CDR3 is TGCGCCAGCAGCTTGGGACAGGGGGCGCCTGGCTACACCTTC. It codes for CASSLGQGAPGYTF.